The next 27 T cell receptor beta chains were all read from a single sample in a study of T-cell reconstitution after alpha-beta-depleted transplantation in children. Unique molecular identifiers were built into the TCRbeta library. TCRdb reprocessed the PCR reads with MiXCR, giving one entry per CDR3 protein. Of over 150,000 distinct CDR3 sequences listed, 11% are singletons. This specimen was PBMCs, taken before TCRalphabeta/CD19-depleted stem cell transplant. These receptors were obtained from a boy aged 2 to 9 with acute myeloid leukemia, due to receive a stem cell transplant.

The chain recombines TRBV11-1 with TRBJ2-1; D is perhaps TRBD2 (5 bases). Between the trimmed V and J ends, which lost 5 bases and 7 bases, there was a span of 27 bases. Germline V lookup: CDR1 SGHAT, CDR2 FQDESV (reference sequence). The CDR3 totals 18 residues. The CDR3 spells CASSHGGFSVSSTNEQFF. CDR3 DNA: TGTGCCAGCAGCCATGGAGGATTTAGTGTTAGTAGTACGAATGAGCAGTTCTTC.

This clonotype appeared many times. The gene calls are TRBV6-5 and TRBJ1-5; D gene ambiguous. CDR3 size: 13 residues. Deletions cut 0 bases from V and 6 bases from J, with 6 bases between. Germline CDR1 reads MNHEY; CDR2 reads SVGAGI. In nucleotides, the CDR3 is TGTGCCAGCAGTTACTCGAGGAGTCAGCCCCAGCATTTT. Amino acid sequence: CASSYSRSQPQHF.

The rearrangement joins TRBV19 to TRBJ2-5; the match to TRBD2 covers 10 bases. In germline, CDR1 is LNHDA, CDR2 SQIVND (reference sequence). The CDR3 is 17 amino acids. V lost 5 bases, J lost 0 bases, and 9 bases stayed unmatched. CDR3 bases: TGTGCCAGTAGTTCCCTAGCGGGGGCCGTGGACCAAGAGACCCAGTACTTC. This translates into CASSSLAGAVDQETQYF.

Ten or more counts support this clonotype. The chain has TRBV7-2 and TRBJ1-2; D might be TRBD1 (6 bases). The V gene lost 4 bases and the J gene lost 7 bases, with 19 bases spanning the gap. The CDR3 has 15 residues. CDR1 SGHTA and CDR2 FQGNSA come from the germline V gene. DNA of the CDR3: TGTGCCAGCAGCTCACAATCTTCAGGGGAGGGTGGCTACACCTTC. It codes for CASSSQSSGEGGYTF.

This clonotype was picked up many times. The V call is TRBV29-1, the J call TRBJ2-2, with D hard to call. This CDR3 region has 11 residues. Deletions cut 5 bases from V and 7 bases from J, with 8 bases between. Germline CDR1 reads SQVTM; CDR2 reads ANQGSEA. The CDR3, as DNA: TGCAGCGTTTCTGGTGGCGGGGAGCTGTTTTTT. Its translation is CSVSGGGELFF.

In its sample, this clonotype was seen many times. This chain joins TRBV18 and TRBJ2-3, with D perhaps matching TRBD1 or TRBD2 (6 bases each). This CDR3 is built from 15 residues. The V and J ends lost 4 bases and 4 bases respectively, with 15 bases between them. Germline CDR1 KGHSH, CDR2 LQKENI. Here the CDR3 reads CASSRPTGAADTQYF. The CDR3, as DNA: TGTGCCAGCTCACGGCCGACGGGGGCAGCAGATACGCAGTATTTT.

This clonotype has ten or more counts. This rearrangement joins TRBV7-2 to TRBJ2-1; D not certain. This CDR3 has 16 amino acids. Trimming removed 1 base from V and 3 bases from J, with 13 bases in between. From germline, CDR1 is SGHTA and CDR2 FQGNSA. CDR3 in DNA: TGTGCCAGCAGCTTAGGCGGCGGAGCACTCTACAATGAGCAGTTCTTC. It translates to CASSLGGGALYNEQFF.

This clonotype was counted ten times or more. V is TRBV4-2 and J is TRBJ1-6; D is ambiguous. In germline, CDR1 is LGHNA, CDR2 YNFKEQ. The ends were cut back, 4 bases at V and 4 bases at J, with 14 bases in the middle. The CDR3 sequence is 16 residues long. This chain's CDR3 is CASSLIREGYNSPLHF. In DNA, the CDR3 is TGTGCCAGCAGCCTGATAAGAGAGGGTTATAATTCACCCCTCCACTTT.

This clonotype was seen many times. The CDR3 region is CASSQVQGGSPLHF. In nucleotides, the CDR3 is TGCGCCAGCAGCCAAGTACAGGGTGGGTCACCCCTCCACTTT. The V gene is TRBV4-1, the J gene TRBJ1-6; TRBD1 might be the D (6 bases). Germline V gene lookup returns CDR1 MGHRA and CDR2 YSYEKL. V was trimmed by 1 base and J by 10 bases, leaving 11 bases between them. This CDR3 contains 14 residues.

This clonotype was seen many times. The V and J genes are TRBV20-1 and TRBJ2-1; 8 nucleotides align to TRBD1. V trimming: 5 bases; J trimming: 1 base; junction bases outside the gene matches: 13. CDR1 is DFQATT, CDR2 SNEGSKA, per germline (reference sequence). The CDR3 totals 17 residues. CDR3 bases: TGCAGTGCTTCGGACAGGGTTAAAGGAAAGTCCTACAATGAGCAGTTCTTC. Translation gives CSASDRVKGKSYNEQFF.

This clonotype was observed many times. The CDR3 DNA reads TGCAGTGCTCCTCGCCTAGCGGGAGGTTCAGATACGCAGTATTTT. Translating gives CSAPRLAGGSDTQYF. The rearrangement links TRBV20-1 to TRBJ2-3, with 11 bases identical to TRBD2. Trimming took 5 bases from V and 4 from J; bases not matched to a gene: 8. The germline CDR1 and CDR2 sequences are DFQATT and SNEGSKA (reference sequence). The CDR3 sequence is 15 residues long.

Details on this clonotype: Just one base apart from a much larger clone, this may be a read error. The chain is built from TRBV27 and TRBJ1-1, with D perhaps matching TRBD1 (6 bases). Germline-derived CDR1 and CDR2 are MNHEY and SMNVEV (reference sequence). V gave up 3 bases and J gave up 3 bases, with 14 bases separating them. The CDR3 runs to 15 residues. The CDR3 spells CASSFVRGWDTEAFF. CDR3 nucleotides: TGTGCCAGCAGTTTTGTCAGGGGATGGGACACTGAAGCTTTCTTT.

This clonotype showed up many times. V usage is TRBV7-6 and J usage is TRBJ2-7; no firm D call. V lost 1 base, J lost 0 bases, and 7 bases lay in between. Germline CDR1 is SGHVS and CDR2 is FNYEAQ. The CDR3 spans 14 residues. CDR3 nucleotides: TGTGCCAGCAGCTTAGACGCCCACTCCTACGAGCAGTACTTC. It specifies CASSLDAHSYEQYF.

This clonotype was counted ten times or more. At one boundary the junction diverges from the germline segment, which might be a read error. V usage is TRBV7-9 and J usage is TRBJ1-5; possibly TRBD1 for D (5 bases). CDR3 length equals 14 residues. Germline V gives CDR1 SEHNR, CDR2 FQNEAQ (reference sequence). The CDR3 protein is CASSPREFNQLQHF. CDR3 nucleotide sequence: TGTGCCAGCAGCCCCAGGGAATTCAATCAGCTCCAGCATTTT.

This clonotype occurred many times. The chain combines TRBV30 with TRBJ1-5; a weak D match, TRBD1 (6 bases). V lost 2 bases and J lost 4, with 9 bases in between. Germline V gives CDR1 GTSNPN, CDR2 SVGIG (reference sequence). This CDR3 comprises 13 residues. DNA of the CDR3: TGTGCCTGGAGTAGAACAGGGAATCAGCCCCAGCATTTT. Translation: CAWSRTGNQPQHF. The full variable domain, with the rest looked up from reference TRBV30 and TRBJ1-5, is SQTIHQWPATLVQPVGSPLSLECTVEGTSNPNLYWYRQAAGRGLQLLFYSVGIGQISSEVPQNLSASRPQDRQFILSSKKLLLSDSGFYLCAWSRTGNQPQHFGDGTRLSIL.

This clonotype has ten or more counts. The genes are TRBV28 and TRBJ2-2, with D possibly matching TRBD2 (6 bases). Germline-derived CDR1 and CDR2 are MDHEN and SYDVKM. This CDR3 contains 16 residues. Trimming removed 2 bases at V and 2 bases at J, with 12 bases between. CDR3 loop: CASSLRGLPNTGELFF. CDR3 bases: TGTGCCAGCAGTTTACGAGGACTACCCAACACCGGGGAGCTGTTTTTT.

Comments on this clonotype: At one of its ends the junction is not consistent with the germline gene, which may arise from a read error. This rearrangement joins TRBV9 to TRBJ2-3; D ambiguous. Germline V gives CDR1 SGDLS, CDR2 YYNGEE. The CDR3 consists of 11 residues. CDR3 sequence: CASSGTDTLYF. The CDR3 bases are TGTGCCAGCAGCGGCACAGATACGCTGTATTTT.

Ten or more counts support this clonotype. This chain links TRBV6-1 with TRBJ1-1; D call uncertain. CDR3 size: 13 residues. Trimming removed 5 bases at V and 3 bases at J, with 10 bases between. Germline V CDR1 and CDR2: MNHNS, SASEGT. The CDR3 coding sequence is TGTGCCAGCAGTCCCCGTTGGGACACTGAAGCTTTCTTT. Protein: CASSPRWDTEAFF.

In its sample, this clonotype was seen many times. The chain links TRBV10-3 to TRBJ1-1, with D possibly being TRBD1 (5 bases). The CDR3 loop spans 13 amino acids. The V end was cut by 4 bases, the J end by 4 bases, with 10 bases between. Germline CDR1 and CDR2: ENHRY and SYGVKD. The CDR3 DNA sequence: TGTGCCATCAGTGTCGGGCAGGGCACTGAAGCTTTCTTT. As protein: CAISVGQGTEAFF.

This clonotype came up many times. The chain employs TRBV6-5 and TRBJ2-5, with 11 bases identical to TRBD2. CDR3 length: 14 residues. Trimming took 4 bases from V and 5 from J; bases not matched to a gene: 3. The germline V gene encodes CDR1 MNHEY and CDR2 SVGAGI. The DNA of the CDR3 is TGTGCCAGCAGTTTTACTAGCGGGGGTGAGACCCAGTACTTC. Its protein is CASSFTSGGETQYF.

This clonotype came up many times. The V gene is TRBV11-2, the J gene TRBJ1-6, with 7 bases lining up with TRBD1. J was trimmed by 8 bases and V by 8 bases; bases with no gene match: 9. Germline values: CDR1 SGHAT, CDR2 FQNNGV. CDR3 length: 14 amino acids. CDR3 nucleotide sequence: TGTGCCAGCGGCGCACAGGGGTCGTATTCACCCCTCCACTTT. It translates to CASGAQGSYSPLHF.

This clonotype has ten or more counts. The chain employs TRBV5-6 and TRBJ2-2; D not certain. V lost 6 bases to trimming and J lost 2 bases, with 8 bases between them. This CDR3 comprises 13 residues. CDR1 is SGHDT, CDR2 YYEEEE, per germline. DNA for the CDR3: TGTGCCAGCAACGGCGAAAACACCGGGGAGCTGTTTTTT. It codes for CASNGENTGELFF. Full variable domain (remainder filled in from reference TRBV5-6 and TRBJ2-2): DAGVTQSPTHLIKTRGQQVTLRCSPKSGHDTVSWYQQALGQGPQFIFQYYEEEERQRGNFPDRFSGHQFPNYSSELNVNALLLGDSALYLCASNGENTGELFFGEGSRLTVL.

This clonotype was seen ten or more times. This sequence joins TRBV3-1 and TRBJ2-5; D not resolved. Germline CDR1 LGHDT, CDR2 YNNKEL (reference sequence). Deletions cut 1 base from V and 5 bases from J, with 2 bases between. The length of the CDR3 is 11 residues. The CDR3 sequence: CASSQVETQYF. DNA for the CDR3: TGTGCCAGCAGCCAAGTCGAGACCCAGTACTTC.

This clonotype has ten or more counts. The V and J genes are TRBV25-1 and TRBJ2-4; TRBD1 might be the D (7 bases). CDR1 and CDR2 from the germline V gene are MGHDK and SYGVNS. Between the trimmed V and J ends, which lost 3 bases and 3 bases, there was a span of 15 bases. The CDR3 sequence is 16 residues long. Here the CDR3 DNA reads TGTGCCAGCAGTGATAGCAGGGGGGAAGGCAAAAACATTCAGTACTTC. As protein: CASSDSRGEGKNIQYF.

This rearrangement joins TRBV11-2 to TRBJ2-1; the D gene is possibly TRBD2 (5 bases). The germline V gene has CDR1 SGHAT and CDR2 FQNNGV. This CDR3 is 16 amino acids long. V lost 5 bases and J lost 8, with 22 bases in between. CDR3 nucleotides: TGTGCCAGCAGCCAGTCGGGGTTTCGGATTTTTCATGAGCAGTTCTTC. Protein: CASSQSGFRIFHEQFF.

The chain recombines TRBV7-3 with TRBJ2-3, with D perhaps matching TRBD2 (6 bases). Trimming took off 1 base at V and 4 bases at J, with 9 bases between the two ends. The CDR3 has 14 residues. Germline lookup yields CDR1 SGHTA and CDR2 FQGTGA. The chain's CDR3 is CASSLSAGPDTQYF. CDR3 coding DNA: TGTGCCAGCAGCTTAAGCGCGGGGCCAGATACGCAGTATTTT.

This clonotype occurred many times. J is TRBJ1-1 and V is TRBV2; D might be TRBD1 (5 bases). The CDR3 sequence is 15 residues long. CDR1 and CDR2 from the germline V gene are SNHLY and FYNNEI. V lost 8 bases, J lost 1 base, and 17 bases lay in between. The CDR3 DNA is TGTGCCAGCGGCCCAATGCAGGGAGAGAACACTGAAGCTTTCTTT. It encodes CASGPMQGENTEAFF.